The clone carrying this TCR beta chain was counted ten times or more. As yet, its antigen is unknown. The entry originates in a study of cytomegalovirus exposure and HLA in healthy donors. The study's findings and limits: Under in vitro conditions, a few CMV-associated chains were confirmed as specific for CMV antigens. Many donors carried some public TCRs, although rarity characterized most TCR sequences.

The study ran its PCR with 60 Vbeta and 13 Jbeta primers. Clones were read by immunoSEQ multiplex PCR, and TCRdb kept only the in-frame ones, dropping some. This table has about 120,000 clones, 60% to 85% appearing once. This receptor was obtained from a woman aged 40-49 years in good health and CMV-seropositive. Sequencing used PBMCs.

The CDR3, as DNA: TGTGCCAGCAGCGGGGGACTAGCTTACGAGCAGTACTTC. Translated, it gives CASSGGLAYEQYF. The V and J genes are TRBV5-4 and TRBJ2-7, with 9 bases lining up with TRBD2. J lost 4 bases, V lost 4 bases, and 3 bases had no gene match. The CDR3 extends over 13 amino acids. Germline-derived CDR1 and CDR2 are SGHNT and YYREEE (reference sequence).